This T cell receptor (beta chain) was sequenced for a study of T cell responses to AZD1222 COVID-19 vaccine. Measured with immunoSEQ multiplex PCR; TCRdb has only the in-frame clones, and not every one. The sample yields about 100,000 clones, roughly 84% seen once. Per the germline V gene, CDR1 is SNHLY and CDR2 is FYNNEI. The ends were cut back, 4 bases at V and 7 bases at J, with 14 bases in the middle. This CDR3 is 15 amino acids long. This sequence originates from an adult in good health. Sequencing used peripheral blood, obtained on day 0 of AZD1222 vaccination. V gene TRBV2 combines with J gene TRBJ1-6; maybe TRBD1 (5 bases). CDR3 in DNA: TGTGCCAGCAGTGGGGGTGGGGCCAGAAATTCACCCCTCCACTTT. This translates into CASSGGGARNSPLHF.